The 31 T cell receptor beta chains listed next were all sequenced from one sample in a study of Graves' ophthalmopathy and Graves' hyperthyroidism. Transcripts of RNA were the source for amplifying TCR beta CDR3 regions. The workflow started with a first-round RT-PCR run with HTBI primers and then moved on to a second-round multiplex PCR. TCRdb used MiXCR to reprocess the multiplex PCR reads, holding one entry per CDR3 protein. The repertoire has 600,000 to 650,000 distinct CDR3 sequences, 20% to 25% of them found once; the top ten carry approximately 7%. The sequenced sample consisted of peripheral blood. The receptor source for this set is a young woman with stable Graves' hyperthyroidism. Some clones in this sample may be carry-over from other donors' samples.

This clonotype was picked up many times. The J gene is TRBJ1-2, the V gene TRBV27; perhaps TRBD1 as D (5 bases). This CDR3 contains 15 residues. Germline values: CDR1 MNHEY, CDR2 SMNVEV (reference sequence). Trimming took 2 bases from V and 0 from J, leaving 10 bases between them. CDR3 sequence: CASSLGGQPNYGYTF. CDR3 nucleotides: TGTGCCAGCAGTTTAGGGGGTCAACCTAACTATGGCTACACCTTC.

This clonotype was counted at least ten times. The gene calls are TRBV20-1 and TRBJ1-5, with D unclear. The CDR3 is 14 residues long. The germline V and J ends were trimmed by 2 bases and 7 bases, with 15 bases remaining between them. Germline CDR1 reads DFQATT; CDR2 reads SNEGSKA (reference sequence). The DNA of the CDR3 is TGCAGTGCTAGAAGAAGCCCAGAAGGGCAGCCCCAGCATTTT. Translated: CSARRSPEGQPQHF.

This clonotype was seen ten or more times. CDR3: CASSYNVQDQETQYF. CDR3 nucleotides: TGTGCCAGCAGTTACAATGTGCAGGACCAAGAGACCCAGTACTTC. The rearrangement links TRBV6-2 or TRBV6-3 to TRBJ2-5, with D uncertain. V was trimmed by 2 bases and J by 0 bases, leaving 10 bases between them. Germline-derived CDR1 and CDR2 are MNHEY and SVGEGT. The CDR3 totals 15 residues.

This clonotype was counted many times. The chain couples TRBV6-2 or TRBV6-3 to TRBJ1-1; a possible D gene is TRBD1 (6 bases). The ends were cut back, 0 bases at V and 2 bases at J, with 19 bases in the middle. CDR1 and CDR2 from the germline V gene are MNHEY and SVGEGT. The CDR3 spans 18 residues. The CDR3 DNA is TGTGCCAGCAGTTACTCGAAGGGGGTCGGGGCCATAAACACTGAAGCTTTCTTT. This codes for CASSYSKGVGAINTEAFF.

The chain uses TRBV4-1 and TRBJ2-7, with 8 bases fitting TRBD2. The V gene end was trimmed by 4 bases and the J gene end by 1 base; junction bases not matched to a gene: 6. Germline loops: CDR1 MGHRA, CDR2 YSYEKL. CDR3 length: 15 amino acids. CDR3 DNA: TGCGCCAGCAGCCGAATAGCGGGATTATCCTACGAGCAGTACTTC. Encoded protein: CASSRIAGLSYEQYF.

The count of this clonotype is one. The chain uses TRBV6-1 and TRBJ2-3; D may be TRBD1 (6 bases). Looked up from germline, CDR1 is MNHNS and CDR2 is SASEGT. V was cut by 4 bases and J by 8 bases, with 10 bases left in between. The CDR3 consists of 12 residues. The chain's CDR3 is CASSVQGGTQYF. CDR3 DNA sequence: TGTGCCAGCAGTGTACAGGGTGGTACGCAGTATTTT.

The table lists this clonotype with many counts. The chain uses TRBV28 and TRBJ2-7, with D unclear. CDR3 size: 13 residues. Deletions cut 5 bases from V and 6 bases from J, with 14 bases between. The V gene's germline CDR1 is MDHEN and CDR2 SYDVKM. The CDR3 protein is CASSTDGLGEQYF. CDR3 nucleotides: TGTGCCAGCAGTACTGATGGGCTGGGCGAGCAGTACTTC.

This clonotype was seen at least ten times. The chain links TRBV6-1 to TRBJ1-2; D gene ambiguous. CDR1 is MNHNS and CDR2 is SASEGT in the germline V gene. V lost 0 bases and J lost 5, with 16 bases in between. The CDR3 covers 16 residues. This CDR3 reads CASSEASHRFIYGYTF. The CDR3 DNA is TGTGCCAGCAGTGAAGCTAGTCACAGATTTATATATGGCTACACCTTC.

This clonotype came up many times. The CDR3 sequence: CASSNDRAGNQPQHF. In DNA, the CDR3 is TGTGCCAGCAGTAACGACAGGGCTGGCAATCAGCCCCAGCATTTT. This chain uses TRBV6-2 or TRBV6-3 with TRBJ1-5, with 7 bases matching TRBD1. CDR3 length: 15 amino acids. After removal of 5 bases from V and 2 bases from J, the junction contained 6 bases not matched to a gene. Per the germline V gene, CDR1 is MNHEY and CDR2 is SVGEGT.

There are many counts of this clonotype. The V and J genes are TRBV15 and TRBJ1-5; 8 nucleotides match TRBD1. J lost 7 bases, V lost 0 bases, and 5 bases had no gene match. Germline lookup yields CDR1 LNHNV and CDR2 YYDKDF (reference sequence). The CDR3 has 15 amino acids. The CDR3 is CATSRDLGTGQPQHF. CDR3 nucleotide sequence: TGTGCCACCAGCAGAGATCTCGGGACAGGCCAGCCCCAGCATTTT.

This clonotype was seen at least ten times. This sequence joins TRBV20-1 and TRBJ1-3; D is unclear. The CDR3 is 14 residues long. V lost 3 bases, J lost 0 bases, and 9 bases lay in between. The germline V gene has CDR1 DFQATT and CDR2 SNEGSKA (reference sequence). For the CDR3, the DNA is TGCAGTGCTAGGGCCAGCCGCTCTGGAAACACCATATATTTT. Its protein is CSARASRSGNTIYF.

Here the CDR3 DNA reads TGCAGTGCTAGACGGGACAGGGGTAGTGGTAATCAGCCCCAGCATTTT. This codes for CSARRDRGSGNQPQHF. This sequence joins TRBV20-1 and TRBJ1-5, with 10 bases matching TRBD1. The CDR3 loop spans 16 amino acids. Germline V gene sequence: CDR1 DFQATT, CDR2 SNEGSKA (reference sequence). V shed 2 bases and J 4 bases; nucleotides not matched to a gene: 8.

This clonotype was detected ten times or more. The chain has TRBV24-1 and TRBJ2-2; 7 bases fit TRBD2. CDR1 is KGHDR, CDR2 SFDVKD, per germline. The J segment lost 1 base and the V segment lost 10 bases, leaving 2 bases of the junction unmatched. The CDR3 runs to 13 residues. CDR3 in DNA: TGTGCCACGCGGGAGCGGAACACCGGGGAGCTGTTTTTT. Protein sequence: CATRERNTGELFF.

The CDR3 nucleotides read TGTGCCAGCAGCACCACAGATACGCAGTATTTT. Residues: CASSTTDTQYF. V and J are TRBV2 and TRBJ2-3, with D hard to call. CDR3 length equals 11 residues. V was pared by 6 bases and J by 2 bases, with 3 bases between. Looked up from germline, CDR1 is SNHLY and CDR2 is FYNNEI. Combining the CDR3 with reference TRBV2 and TRBJ2-3 gives the whole variable domain EPEVTQTPSHQVTQMGQEVILRCVPISNHLYFYWYRQILGQKVEFLVSFYNNEISEKSEIFDDQFSVERPDGSNFTLKIRSTKLEDSAMYFCASSTTDTQYFGPGTRLTVL.

This clonotype was seen a few times. The chain couples TRBV6-1 to TRBJ1-1, with no clear D. The CDR3 consists of 13 residues. V dropped 4 bases and J dropped 6 bases, with 12 bases sitting between them. Germline V gene lookup returns CDR1 MNHNS and CDR2 SASEGT. This CDR3 reads CASSADVGAEAFF. CDR3 DNA sequence: TGTGCCAGCAGTGCAGACGTGGGCGCTGAAGCTTTCTTT.

The chain recombines TRBV7-9 with TRBJ2-7; a weak D match, TRBD1 (6 bases). The germline V gene encodes CDR1 SEHNR and CDR2 FQNEAQ (reference sequence). With 2 bases removed from V and 6 bases from J, the gap between germline ends came to 14 bases. The length of the CDR3 is 14 residues. The CDR3 DNA reads TGTGCCAGCAGCTTACAGAACAGGGTCCGCGAGCAGTACTTC. Protein sequence: CASSLQNRVREQYF.

The gene calls are TRBV11-1 and TRBJ2-2; TRBD1 is a possible D gene (6 bases). The germline V gene has CDR1 SGHAT and CDR2 FQDESV (reference sequence). V was pared by 8 bases and J by 4 bases, with 20 bases between. The CDR3 loop spans 16 amino acids. The CDR3: CASGKRGQGLTGELFF. The CDR3 bases are TGTGCCAGCGGAAAGAGGGGACAAGGCCTCACCGGGGAGCTGTTTTTT.

In regard to this clonotype: This may be a read error, as it is one base from a much larger clone. This chain uses TRBV28 with TRBJ1-1, with D possibly TRBD1 on 6 matching bases. Germline CDR1 and CDR2: MDHEN and SYDVKM. The CDR3 consists of 12 residues. CDR3 in DNA: TGTGCCAGCAGGGACAGACTCACTGAAGCTTGCTTT. This encodes CASRDRLTEACF.

This clonotype has ten or more counts. A much larger clone sits a single nucleotide away, making a read error possible. V usage is TRBV29-1 and J usage is TRBJ2-5; D may be TRBD1 or TRBD2 (5 bases each). V dropped 0 bases and J dropped 2 bases, with 13 bases sitting between them. Per the germline V gene, CDR1 is SQVTM and CDR2 is ANQGSEA. The CDR3 totals 15 residues. The CDR3 DNA is TGCAGCGTTGAAGATTGGGGACGAACTCAAGAGACCCAGTACTTC. Residues: CSVEDWGRTQETQYF.

This clonotype was observed a few times. The chain recombines TRBV30 with TRBJ2-7; D unclear. Germline CDR1 and CDR2: GTSNPN and SVGIG (reference sequence). V dropped 3 bases and J dropped 5 bases, with 8 bases sitting between them. The CDR3 covers 11 residues. CDR3 DNA sequence: TGTGCCTGGAGGTTGGCCCACGAGCAGTACTTC. This translates into CAWRLAHEQYF. The variable domain in full, completed from reference TRBV30 and TRBJ2-7, reads SQTIHQWPATLVQPVGSPLSLECTVEGTSNPNLYWYRQAAGRGLQLLFYSVGIGQISSEVPQNLSASRPQDRQFILSSKKLLLSDSGFYLCAWRLAHEQYFGPGTRLTVT.

The sample holds many counts of this clonotype. The V and J genes are TRBV15 and TRBJ2-4; 8 bases align to TRBD2. The CDR3 consists of 16 residues. With 2 bases clipped from V and 1 base from J, the junction kept 4 bases outside the gene matches. Germline V gene sequence: CDR1 LNHNV, CDR2 YYDKDF (reference sequence). CDR3 in amino acids: CATSRSREGAKNIQYF. The CDR3 DNA reads TGTGCCACCAGCAGAAGTCGGGAGGGGGCCAAAAACATTCAGTACTTC.

This clonotype has at least ten counts. The chain combines TRBV6-1 with TRBJ2-7; 11 bases are a match to TRBD2. V lost 4 bases and J lost 0; bases outside the gene matches: 2. Germline lookup yields CDR1 MNHNS and CDR2 SASEGT. The CDR3 extends over 15 amino acids. The CDR3 DNA sequence: TGTGCCAGCAGTGGAGGACTAGCGGGCTCCTACGAGCAGTACTTC. It is translated as CASSGGLAGSYEQYF.

This chain connects TRBV9 to TRBJ2-2; D possibly corresponds to TRBD1 (7 bases). This CDR3 has 13 amino acids. Germline V gene sequence: CDR1 SGDLS, CDR2 YYNGEE. With 4 bases removed from V and 6 bases from J, the gap between germline ends came to 10 bases. The chain's CDR3 is CASSLRGAGELFF. The DNA of the CDR3 is TGTGCCAGCAGCCTCAGGGGGGCCGGGGAGCTGTTTTTT.

V and J are TRBV24-1 and TRBJ1-2, with a weak D call TRBD1 (5 bases). The CDR3 sequence is 14 residues long. V was shortened by 3 bases and J by 3 bases, with 10 bases between the two germline ends. CDR1 and CDR2 (germline): KGHDR, SFDVKD. The CDR3 DNA sequence: TGTGCCACCAGTGATGGTGACAGCTACTATGGCTACACCTTC. Its protein product is CATSDGDSYYGYTF.

This chain links TRBV29-1 with TRBJ1-1, with 7 nucleotides matching TRBD1. Germline V gene sequence: CDR1 SQVTM, CDR2 ANQGSEA. The V gene end was trimmed by 7 bases and the J gene end by 0 bases; junction bases not matched to a gene: 14. This CDR3 spans 16 amino acids. In nucleotides, the CDR3 is TGCAGCGCAGGGGGGGGCGGTTCTCGTATGAACACTGAAGCTTTCTTT. Translating it yields CSAGGGGSRMNTEAFF.

This clonotype was detected once. The chain joins TRBV12-3 or TRBV12-4 to TRBJ1-1; D is ambiguous. V dropped 6 bases and J dropped 5 bases, with 19 bases sitting between them. The CDR3 is made up of 15 amino acids. CDR3 nucleotide sequence: TGTGCCAGCAGCTTTTCGCGCCTCTGGGGAACTGAAGCTTTCTTT. As protein: CASSFSRLWGTEAFF.

The table lists this clonotype with many counts. The chain is built from TRBV20-1 and TRBJ1-2; 7 positions agree with TRBD1. V lost 3 bases and J lost 4; bases outside the gene matches: 2. The CDR3 has 12 residues. Germline CDR1 and CDR2: DFQATT and SNEGSKA (reference sequence). CDR3 sequence: CSARGQFYGYTF. The CDR3 DNA reads as TGCAGTGCTAGGGGACAGTTCTATGGCTACACCTTC.

In its sample, this clonotype was seen many times. The chain joins TRBV27 to TRBJ1-1; D might be TRBD1 (6 bases). CDR3 length: 15 amino acids. The V end was cut by 8 bases, the J end by 1 base, with 17 bases between. Germline CDR1 MNHEY, CDR2 SMNVEV (reference sequence). CDR3 in DNA: TGTGCCAGCTCTGAACTTCAGACAGGGAACACTGAAGCTTTCTTT. Its translation is CASSELQTGNTEAFF.

This clonotype was counted ten times or more. The chain's CDR3 is CSANSGPGEQYF. The DNA of the CDR3 is TGCAGTGCTAATTCCGGACCGGGAGAGCAGTACTTC. The V and J genes are TRBV20-1 and TRBJ2-7; a weak D match, TRBD2 (5 bases). Germline V gene data show CDR1 as DFQATT and CDR2 as SNEGSKA (reference sequence). With 4 bases removed from V and 7 bases from J, the gap between germline ends came to 14 bases. CDR3 length: 12 amino acids.

This clonotype was found many times. The chain combines TRBV6-2 or TRBV6-3 with TRBJ2-5; the D call may be TRBD1 or TRBD2 (5 bases each). Germline V gene sequence: CDR1 MNHEY, CDR2 SVGEGT. CDR3 length: 14 amino acids. Trimming pared 5 bases from V and 2 bases from J, leaving 12 bases between. For the CDR3, the DNA is TGTGCCAGCAGTCGGGACGGGCGACAAGAGACCCAGTACTTC. This translates into CASSRDGRQETQYF.

Turning to this clonotype: The CDR3 does not end in the conserved phenylalanine or tryptophan, so this is likely a read error. This chain connects TRBV18 to TRBJ1-5; maybe TRBD1 (5 bases). Trimming shortened V by 3 bases and J by 2 bases, and 11 bases separated the two germline ends. Germline V gene data show CDR1 as KGHSH and CDR2 as LQKENI. The CDR3 is made up of 15 amino acids. CDR3 amino acids: CASSPPGRGNQPQHL. In DNA, the CDR3 is TGTGCCAGCTCACCCCCTGGCAGGGGCAATCAGCCCCAGCATCTT.